What follows is one TCR beta chain and its context. With 2 bases removed from V and 5 bases from J, the gap between germline ends came to 11 bases. CDR3 length: 14 amino acids. CDR1 SGHTA and CDR2 FQGTGA come from the germline V gene. The entry originates in a study of T-cell reconstitution after alpha-beta-depleted transplantation in children. Unique molecular identifiers tagged the TCRbeta library. One entry per CDR3 protein, called by TCRdb with MiXCR from the PCR reads. The data show hundreds of thousands of distinct CDR3 sequences, with approximately 17% seen just once and 0.9% to 1.2% held by the top ten.

This sequence originates from a human donor who donated a stem cell graft to a child with acute myeloid leukemia. The genes are TRBV7-3 and TRBJ2-3; perhaps TRBD1 as D (6 bases). The sample in question was PBMCs from the stem cell graft donor, obtained from the stem cell graft. The CDR3 sequence: CASSLAGVKDTQYF. CDR3 coding DNA: TGTGCCAGCAGCTTAGCAGGGGTGAAAGATACGCAGTATTTT. Full variable domain (outside the CDR3, taken from reference TRBV7-3 and TRBJ2-3): GAGVSQTPSNKVTEKGKYVELRCDPISGHTALYWYRQSLGQGPEFLIYFQGTGAADDSGLPNDRFFAVRPEGSVSTLKIQRTERGDSAVYLCASSLAGVKDTQYFGPGTRLTVL.